Reported below is one T cell receptor beta chain. This clonotype occurred a few times. There is no known antigen for this receptor. No clone much larger than this one lies a single base away; base qualities are absent. Receptors were amplified or captured by PCR. Sequencing used an Illumina HiSeq 2500. To reduce PCR and sequencing biases, unique molecular identifiers were built into the TCR beta cDNA libraries. Per 1 to 10 million input T cells, 500,000 or so cDNA molecules were obtained, such that each molecule approximated one T cell. Patient libraries were prepared and sequenced with the same protocol used for the earlier healthy control dataset. Samples belonging to the same batch were prepared together, multiplexed and sequenced on a shared HiSeq lane. The paper's processing steps were these. Raw barcoded reads were processed with MIGEC, discarding single-read molecular identifier groups before consensus assembly and CDR3 extraction. Clonotype tables were post-analysed with VDJtools, normalizing diversity by down-sampling all datasets to the smallest sample size. In repertoire overlap clustering, CDR3 amino acid sequences, but not nucleotide sequences, were matched to correct batch-related cross-sample contamination. TCRdb reprocessed the public reads (quality trimming at Q25 with fastp, clone calling with MiXCR) and kept in-frame beta chains. Rows merge per CDR3 protein into single entries with the most common DNA and genes. The V and J calls shown here were made by TCRdb, not taken from the authors' results. For this sample the table gives about 570,000 distinct CDR3 sequences, of which roughly 34% were detected only once. Around 6% of the sample is taken by the ten largest.

The data are from a study of post-analysis software for immune sequencing data (dated by TCRdb to the mid-2010s). In terms of the full investigation: Disease courses on record covered relapsing-remitting, secondary progressive and progressive-relapsing multiple sclerosis, though some patients had no subtype annotation. Patient repertoires were compared against 11 to 12 previously published healthy control repertoires from donors aged roughly 6 to 25 years. A subset of samples was prepared in parallel using single-end sample barcoding, then pooled and co-amplified after Illumina adapter ligation. Study-level results and caveats: Direct clustering with F measure revealed strong co-clustering of samples prepared in the same batch, which led to a batch-effect correction. Patients showed significantly higher frequencies than controls for roughly five TRBV segments, among them TRBV5-6, TRBV5-1 and TRBV20-1. Compared with controls, multiple sclerosis patients had significantly lower normalized Chao1 diversity, a finding suggesting substantial peripheral T-cell clonal expansion. The control group was slightly older than the multiple sclerosis patient group.

TCR beta repertoires were profiled from peripheral blood of about a dozen young patients with multiple sclerosis to demonstrate the VDJtools post-analysis software. Multiple sclerosis patients were children and adolescents aged 6 to 15 years. CDR1 SGHNT and CDR2 YENEEA were looked up in the germline V gene. The CDR3 contains 13 residues, cysteine and phenylalanine counted. Only CDR3 DNA remains: 39 bases, in frame from the first base. Cut back by 5 bases and 9 bases, the V and J ends lie 14 bases apart. This receptor was taken from a girl aged 2-17 years with multiple sclerosis. What was sequenced was blood. The rearrangement combines TRBV11-3 with TRBJ2-1; the D gene could be TRBD1 or TRBD2, each one agreeing over 7 bases. The CDR3 in this case is CASSPQGGGEQFF. The base sequence is TGTGCCAGCAGCCCGCAGGGGGGGGGTGAGCAGTTCTTC.